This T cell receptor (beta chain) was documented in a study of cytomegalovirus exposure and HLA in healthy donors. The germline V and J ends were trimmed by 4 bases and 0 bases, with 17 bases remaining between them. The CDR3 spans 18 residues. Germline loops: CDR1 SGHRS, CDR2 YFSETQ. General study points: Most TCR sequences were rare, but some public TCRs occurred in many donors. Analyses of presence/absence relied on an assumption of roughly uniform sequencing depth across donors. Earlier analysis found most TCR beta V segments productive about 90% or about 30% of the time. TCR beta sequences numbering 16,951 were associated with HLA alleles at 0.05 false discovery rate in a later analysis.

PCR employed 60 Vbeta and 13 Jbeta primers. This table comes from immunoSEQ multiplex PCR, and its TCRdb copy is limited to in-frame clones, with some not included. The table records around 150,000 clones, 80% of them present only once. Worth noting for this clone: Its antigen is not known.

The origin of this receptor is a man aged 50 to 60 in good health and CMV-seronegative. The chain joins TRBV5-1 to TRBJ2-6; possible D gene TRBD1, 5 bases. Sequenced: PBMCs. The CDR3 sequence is CASSLELQALSGANVLTF. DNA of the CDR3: TGCGCCAGCAGCCTAGAGCTACAGGCGCTCTCTGGGGCCAACGTCCTGACTTTC.